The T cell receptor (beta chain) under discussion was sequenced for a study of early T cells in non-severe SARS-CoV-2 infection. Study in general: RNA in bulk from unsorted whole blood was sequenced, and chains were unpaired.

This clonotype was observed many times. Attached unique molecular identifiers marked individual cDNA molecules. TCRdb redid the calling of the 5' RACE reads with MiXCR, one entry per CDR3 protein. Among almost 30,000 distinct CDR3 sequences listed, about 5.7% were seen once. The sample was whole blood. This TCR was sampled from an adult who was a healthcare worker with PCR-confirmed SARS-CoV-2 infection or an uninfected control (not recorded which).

CDR3 sequence reads: CASRPGSGAYEQYF. CDR3 nucleotides: TGTGCCAGCAGACCGGGTAGCGGGGCCTACGAGCAGTACTTC. The genes are TRBV7-9 and TRBJ2-7; 8 nucleotides line up with TRBD2. This CDR3 comprises 14 residues. Germline V gene data show CDR1 as SEHNR and CDR2 as FQNEAQ (reference sequence). The ends lost 6 bases at V and 2 bases at J; junction bases unmatched: 6.